In this sample, the clone carrying this T cell receptor (beta chain) turned up many times. The target antigen is unknown. The source of the sample is a study of Graves' ophthalmopathy and Graves' hyperthyroidism. TCR beta CDR3 regions were amplified from RNA transcripts. HTBI primers were employed in first-round RT-PCR, then a second-round multiplex PCR followed. TCRdb fed the multiplex PCR reads into MiXCR, producing one record per CDR3 protein. The sample carries roughly 500,000 distinct CDR3 sequences, approximately 15% recorded once. The PBMCs had their origin in roughly 9.4 ml of fresh peripheral blood. Germline CDR1 and CDR2: MNHEY and SMNVEV (reference sequence). The germline V and J ends were trimmed by 0 bases and 1 base, with 4 bases remaining between them. The CDR3 is 14 amino acids. Overall study findings and caveats: Among thyroid clonotypes expanded above 0.001 frequency, most also appeared in blood.

What was sequenced was blood. V usage is TRBV27 and J usage is TRBJ1-3; D ambiguous. The receptor comes from a woman aged 25 to 39 with Graves' ophthalmopathy. The CDR3 loop is CASSLSLSGNTIYF. For the CDR3, the DNA is TGTGCCAGCAGTTTATCCCTATCTGGAAACACCATATATTTT.